The subject of this entry is one T cell receptor beta chain. Its antigen is still unknown. No much larger clone is present one base from it, and per-base qualities are unavailable. The data originate from a study of cytomegalovirus exposure and HLA in healthy donors (dated by TCRdb to 2016 to 2017). General notes on the study: An earlier analysis of approximately 640 of the donors reported about 250 Gb of sequence data and some 120 million unique TCR beta sequences from about 200 million T cells. An early release that covered 640 HLA-typed donors contained about 300 gigabases of sequencing data and tens of millions of unique TCR sequences. The genetic ancestry cluster associated with self-reported Caucasian donors included over 80% of the approximately 400 genotyped donors. The aim of the study was to test whether cataloging public T cell receptors could identify signatures of past pathogen exposure. The study used immunosequencing to profile the T cell repertoires of under 700 subjects and linked those repertoires to cytomegalovirus serostatus. A separate validation cohort of roughly 120 different subjects was used in addition to the roughly 720-subject first cohort. The study combined high-throughput TCR immunosequencing, statistical association of individual TCRs with disease status, and machine learning to predict cytomegalovirus infection status. To study patterns of TCR occurrence, a later analysis re-analyzed previously published TCR beta repertoires from more than 550 donors and added high-resolution HLA genotyping. Rather than drawing on any new phenotypic data, the later analysis identified candidate immune exposures from TCR beta sequences and the way those sequences occurred across donors. In an earlier analysis of a few hundred of the donors, high-throughput TCR beta sequencing was used to judge whether each TCR beta V gene segment behaved as functional or pseudogenic. Donor age, sex, ethnicity and CMV serostatus were compiled alongside the repertoire data. A later genetic analysis used genome-wide SNP genotypes for about 55% of the 666 donors, treating that subset as a discovery cohort. Every discovery cohort repertoire had been produced on one sequencing platform. HLA typing included class I and class II loci at four-digit resolution. Typing coverage varied by locus: roughly 629-630 donors for A, B, C, DRB1 and DQB1; approximately 560 for DQA1; over 600 for DPA1; more than 450 for DPB1. Four to six DR-DQ haplotypes were handled as single units for association and clustering, since linkage in the cohort was strong. Across around 400 genotyped donors of the cohort, an average of about 240,000 unique TCR beta nucleotide sequences per donor were sequenced, and roughly 20% of those sequences were non-productive. Results and caveats for the whole study, not just this receptor: A few of the identified cytomegalovirus-associated TCR beta chains were confirmed in vitro to be specific for cytomegalovirus antigens. A later genetic analysis associated a missense DCLRE1C variant with V-gene and J-gene trimming of TCR beta chains, and an independent cohort replicated the association. In a later analysis, around 17,000 TCR beta sequences were associated with specific HLA alleles at a false discovery rate of 0.05. The cohort was sequenced for TCR beta chains only, and without alpha or paired-chain data the features that could be detected were limited. Across donors, most TCR sequences were observed very rarely, whereas some public TCRs were present in many individuals. HLA typing was unavailable for some donors at each locus, so association tests used only the typed subset. A later analysis found that TCR association rates varied across HLA loci, with DRB1 alleles showing the most associated TCRs and HLA-C alleles the fewest. A further reported finding was that TCR beta sequences accurately predicted the HLA-A and HLA-B alleles for most subjects in the first cohort. For the cohort, immune exposure information was limited to CMV serostatus. In a later analysis, HLA-associated TCR beta chains showed more clonal expansion and lower generation probabilities than non-associated chains that were equally common. Broadly in line with IMGT annotations, most TCR beta V segments showed up in productive rearrangements about 87% or about 30% of the time in an earlier analysis of several hundred of the donors. A later analysis found that most CMV-associated TCR beta chains appeared HLA-restricted, with HLA associations seemingly driven largely by CMV exposure. The authors suggested that the approach could potentially be extended to other disease states and immunological phenotypes. Because counts were too low, about 17 rarely observed V segments, including chromosome 9 orphons, were excluded from the earlier analysis of around 640 of the donors. Linkage disequilibrium might explain the correlated functional status among segregating V segments, but an unknown experimental factor could not be ruled out. In a later genetic analysis, fewer N-insertions in productive TCRs were reported among donors in an Asian-associated ancestry cluster than the roughly 710-donor mean. A cluster of highly shared sequence variants was judged likely to represent a technical artifact of the sequencing pipeline. The 87-base-pair reads could not distinguish some IMGT-functional V segments, including TRBV6-2 and TRBV6-3, so those segments were excluded. In a later analysis, several top co-occurrence clusters were reported to appear linked to parvovirus B19, influenza, CMV and Epstein-Barr virus. When HLA alleles, especially DR and DQ, strongly co-occurred, TCR associations were difficult to assign to individual alleles. The classifier was reported to diagnose cytomegalovirus status with high specificity and sensitivity in both the original and validation cohorts. The study listed approximately 150 TCR beta chains as associated with cytomegalovirus. The presence/absence analyses assumed that sequencing depth was roughly uniform across donors, and that assumption may not be true.

The CDR3 runs 11 residues from the cysteine to the phenylalanine. The read is trimmed to its CDR3 DNA, 33 bases read in frame from base 1. The germline V gene provides CDR1 SGHRS and CDR2 YFSETQ. Trimming removed 0 bases from V and 9 bases from J, leaving 4 bases between the germline ends. The library relied on the immunoSEQ multiplex PCR assay. For the multiplex PCR, a mixture combining 60 forward primers for TCR Vbeta segments and 13 reverse primers for TCR Jbeta segments was used. A multiplex PCR assay on genomic DNA amplified the CDR3 region of rearranged TCR beta genes. Amplified TCR beta libraries were sequenced as 87-base-pair reads on the Illumina HiSeq System. On the study's bioinformatics: In a later analysis, about 80 million unique TCR beta chains were counted across the 666 repertoires, and roughly 11 million of these chains were shared by at least two donors. A nearest-neighbor algorithm error-corrected the raw reads and collapsed the reads into unique sequences, merging closely related sequences to remove PCR and sequencing errors. CDR3 sequences were aligned to IMGT reference sequences to assign V, D and J gene segments. For a sequence to be retained, a match of at least six nucleotides was required to both a V gene segment and a J gene segment. A rearrangement was called productive if the CDR3 had no stop codons and remained in frame with V and J, and every other rearrangement was called non-productive. CDR3 was defined according to IMGT convention as the region running from the second conserved V-encoded cysteine to the conserved J-encoded phenylalanine. The earlier analysis of roughly 590 of the donors excluded any sequence lacking an unambiguous match to a single V gene segment. In an earlier analysis of 587 of the donors, V segments were called functional above 56.7% productive rearrangements and were called segregating when the between-donor standard deviation exceeded 5%. A statistical classification framework was built to diagnose cytomegalovirus status from the catalog of TCR beta chain sequences. A later analysis assigned V and J genes by comparing TCR nucleotide sequences with IMGT/GENE-DB human TR gene sequences. A later analysis assigned CDR3 sequences and most-parsimonious VDJ recombination scenarios with the TCRdist pipeline. In a later analysis, every TCR beta chain was defined by the combination of its CDR3 amino acid sequence and its V-gene family, and reads without a unique V-gene family were dropped. A later analysis removed 500 to 650 highly shared, low-generation-probability nucleotide sequences to deal with suspected cross-contamination and a sequencing artifact. In a later analysis, a clonal expansion index was calculated for each public chain from normalized within-repertoire ranks of inferred template counts. In a later analysis, generation probabilities were computed with a VDJ recombination model fitted to out-of-frame rearrangements, and the resulting probabilities were checked against IGoR. In a later analysis, TCR-TCR, TCR-HLA and TCR-CMV co-occurrence was scored with hypergeometric tests, and a repertoire-size bias correction was applied to TCR pairs. In a later analysis, false discovery rates were estimated by permuting HLA or CMV assignments 20 times. In a later analysis, co-occurring TCRs were grouped using DBSCAN, with TCRdist sequence similarity added in when clustering inside HLA-allele-positive subsets. Repertoires with fewer than 30,000 or more than 120,000 public chains, plus five repertoires with anomalous nucleotide sharing, were excluded from co-occurrence clustering. Imported from immuneACCESS, the table was reduced by TCRdb to in-frame sequences with V and J called. These copies leave out some clones; in studies compared against another copy, an unresolved V gene accounts for under half, and the cause of the remainder is not known. The DNA was the basis for D and trimming; V, J and clone size are from that table. Counted in this sample were about 70,000 clones; about 67% of them appeared once. The ten largest clones take up around 10% of the sample.

The cohort was made up of approximately 670 healthy bone marrow donors. At the time of sampling, all cohort members were nominally healthy, though unrecorded immune exposures were likely present. Of the 670 or so cohort members, approximately 290 had a positive CMV serostatus and 352 had a negative one, while no CMV serostatus was recorded for the donor. A peripheral blood sample was provided by each donor, and peripheral blood mononuclear cells were used for TCR beta sequencing. The Qiagen DNeasy Blood Extraction Kit was used to extract genomic DNA from the blood cell samples. The rearranged segments are TRBV5-1 and TRBJ2-1; confidence is insufficient to name the D gene. Source material: PBMCs. The sequence derives from a human donor in good health. The nucleotide sequence is TGCGCCAGCAGCTTGGGTAGTGAGCAGTTCTTC. The encoded protein is CASSLGSEQFF. Reference TRBV5-1 and TRBJ2-1 proteins supply the regions before and after the CDR3; the full variable domain is: KAGVTQTPRYLIKTRGQQVTLSCSPISGHRSVSWYQQTPGQGLQFLFEYFSETQRNKGNFPGRFSGRQFSNSRSEMNVSTLELGDSALYLCASSLGSEQFFGPGTRLTVL.